This entry lists 6 T cell receptor beta chains sequenced from one sample in a study of cytomegalovirus exposure and HLA in healthy donors. The study ran its PCR with 60 Vbeta and 13 Jbeta primers. The repertoire was sequenced with immunoSEQ multiplex PCR; TCRdb's copy has only in-frame clones and lacks some. The sample holds roughly 120,000 clones. The sequenced material came from PBMCs. The receptors stem from a middle-aged man in good health and CMV-seronegative.

The J gene is TRBJ2-5, the V gene TRBV11-3, with TRBD2 identical over 9 bases. TRBJ2-7 matches the DNA end more closely, so the J call is doubtful. Looked up from germline, CDR1 is SGHNT and CDR2 is YENEEA. The CDR3 is 15 residues long. The CDR3 loop is CASSLGLAASYEQYF. The CDR3 coding sequence is TGTGCCAGCAGCTTAGGACTAGCGGCCTCCTACGAGCAGTACTTC.

V is TRBV5-1 and J is TRBJ2-3, with D possibly TRBD1 on 6 matching bases. Germline loops: CDR1 SGHRS, CDR2 YFSETQ. The CDR3 spans 15 residues. V lost 7 bases to trimming and J lost 2 bases, with 17 bases between them. CDR3 amino acids: CASRPQGHLTDTQYF. The CDR3 bases are TGCGCCAGCCGCCCTCAGGGACACCTCACAGATACGCAGTATTTT.

The J gene is TRBJ2-3, the V gene TRBV11-2; 14 bases are a match to TRBD2. V lost 5 bases and J lost 2; bases outside the gene matches: 6. The CDR3 sequence is 17 residues long. Germline V gene data show CDR1 as SGHAT and CDR2 as FQNNGV. The CDR3 spells CASSGLAGGSNTDTQYF. As DNA, the CDR3 is TGTGCCAGCAGCGGACTAGCGGGAGGTTCTAACACAGATACGCAGTATTTT.

J is TRBJ1-3 and V is TRBV21-1. TRBV21-1 is flagged as a pseudogene. The CDR3 covers 16 residues. CDR3 residues: CASSKKRRNSGNTIYF. In DNA, the CDR3 is TGTGCCAGCAGCAAAAAGCGGCGGAACTCTGGAAACACCATATATTTT.

The V gene is TRBV6-4, the J gene TRBJ1-2, with D possibly being TRBD1 (6 bases). Deletions cut 0 bases from V and 6 bases from J, with 14 bases between. Germline loops: CDR1 MRHNA, CDR2 SNTAGT. This CDR3 region has 15 residues. The CDR3 DNA reads TGTGCCAGCAGTGACTCAGTTTGGGGGCGGAATGGCTACACCTTC. It is translated as CASSDSVWGRNGYTF.

This chain uses TRBV6-5 with TRBJ1-1, with 10 positions matching TRBD1. This CDR3 contains 15 residues. V dropped 6 bases and J dropped 1; count of bases not matched to a gene: 5. The germline gives CDR1 MNHEY, CDR2 SVGAGI. The CDR3 is CASRGTGEPNTEAFF. The CDR3 nucleotides read TGTGCCAGCAGGGGGACAGGGGAGCCGAACACTGAAGCTTTCTTT.